This TCR beta chain derives from a study of T cell clonality in common variable immunodeficiency (dated by TCRdb to about 2015). The investigation overall reported the following: Healthy controls shared more TCRbeta clones with each other than CVID subjects shared among themselves (p < 0.0001). Despite equal DNA input, controls averaged about 81,820 unique sequences per sample versus 30,000 to 40,000 in CVID samples. According to the authors, figuring out what caused the increased clonality in CVID would require sequencing the repertoires of T cell subpopulations. Increased TCRbeta clonality was found in CVID subjects compared with healthy controls (t-test p = 0.018), with the increase being most characteristic of about a third of subjects. Reportedly, TCRbeta sequences from CVID had fewer deletions and N-nucleotide insertions, and highly modified clones with 13 or more V deletions were absent from CVID. Correlations of repertoire features with clinical complications were constrained by heterogeneity among patients within the CVID cohort.

For sequencing, equivalent amounts of genomic DNA were input from CVID and control samples. For every sample, a 60 bp segment covering the rearranged TCRbeta CDR3 region was amplified and then sequenced. The immunoSEQ assay, a bias-corrected multiplex PCR combined with high-throughput sequencing, was used to amplify TCRbeta. For the original study's pipeline: Each unique nucleotide sequence was treated as a clone and annotated with V, D and J genes, copy number and frequency. Sequences were labeled productive if in frame, and non-productive if out of frame or containing stop codons. Clonality was calculated from Shannon's entropy as previously described. Mean CDR3 Kyte-Doolittle hydropathy was derived from the predicted amino acid sequences of productive clones. Using the R hclust function, scaled V gene usage was clustered hierarchically with Manhattan distance and complete linkage. Sharing of clones by CDR3 amino acid sequence was evaluated through resampling of 12 repertoires per group over 100 rounds. The repertoires were searched for 65 to 85 published EBV-specific TCRbeta sequences and a few hundred published CMV-specific TCRbeta sequences. A couple of CVID samples that yielded fewer than 10,000 sequences were excluded from the analysis, so 35 to 50 CVID repertoires were retained. TCRdb mirrors the immuneACCESS table, restricted to in-frame sequences. Some clones are absent from its copies; in checked studies, under half trace to an unresolved V gene, and the reason for the others is unknown. That table furnishes V, J and clone size, whereas the DNA furnished D and trimming. There are more than 55,000 clones in this sample, and none of them is a singleton. The ten largest account for about 0.8% of the sample.

From a lookup of the germline V gene (reference sequence), CDR1 and CDR2 are LNHDA and SQIVND. There are 14 amino acids in the CDR3, from cysteine to phenylalanine inclusive. The DNA has 33 bases, all within the CDR3, and is read from base 1. Predominantly Caucasian heritage was noted among both the CVID patients and the healthy controls. Heparinized peripheral whole blood samples of 5 to 8 ml were collected from each donor. Genomic DNA from adults with common variable immune deficiency (CVID) and from healthy adult controls was the source for sequencing TCRbeta CDR3 repertoires. There were roughly 22 healthy adult volunteers in the control group (around twelve female and roughly 10 male), ranging in age from about 20 to 75 years, with a mean age of approximately 34. Diluted blood was density-centrifuged over Hypaque 1077 or Ficoll-Paque to isolate peripheral blood mononuclear cells. Unsorted mononuclear cells served as the source of genomic DNA, which was extracted either by Qiagen column purification or by a centrifugation-based method.

Ten or more counts support this clone. The antigen this receptor binds is unknown. The CDR3 is cut off 3 residues early in the read; its end comes from the germline J gene. The TCR was taken from a person aged 18 to 75 in good health. The V and J segments used are TRBV19 and TRBJ2-2, with 7 bases aligning to TRBD2. The sequencing sample was made of peripheral blood mononuclear cells. The CDR3 sequence is CASSSNQGGKKLFF. The covered CDR3 bases are TGTGCCAGTAGTTCTAATCAGGGAGGGAAAAAG.